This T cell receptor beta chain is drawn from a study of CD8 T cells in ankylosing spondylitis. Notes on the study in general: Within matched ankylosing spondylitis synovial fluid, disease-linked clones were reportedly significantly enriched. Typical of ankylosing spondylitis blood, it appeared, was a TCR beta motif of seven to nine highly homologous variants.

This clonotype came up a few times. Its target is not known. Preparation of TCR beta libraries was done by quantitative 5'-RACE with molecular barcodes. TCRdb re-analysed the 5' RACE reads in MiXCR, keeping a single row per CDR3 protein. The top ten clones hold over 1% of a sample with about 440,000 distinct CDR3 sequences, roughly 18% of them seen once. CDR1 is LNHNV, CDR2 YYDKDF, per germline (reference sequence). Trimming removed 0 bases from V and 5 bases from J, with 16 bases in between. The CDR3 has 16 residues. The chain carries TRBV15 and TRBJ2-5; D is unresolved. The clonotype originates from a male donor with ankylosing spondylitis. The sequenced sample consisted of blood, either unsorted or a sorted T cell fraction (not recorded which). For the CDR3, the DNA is TGTGCCACCAGCAGAGAACCAAGGAAGGAAAGGGAGACCCAGTACTTC. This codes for CATSREPRKERETQYF.